The clone carrying this T cell receptor beta chain was seen at least ten times. Its target is unknown. The V gene's germline CDR1 is SGHTA and CDR2 FQGNSA. J gave up 3 bases and V 5 bases, and 8 bases lay outside the gene matches. There are 15 residues in the CDR3. TCRdb analysed the reads with MiXCR anew, one entry per CDR3 protein. The profile shows 700,000 to 900,000 distinct CDR3 sequences, just under 30% of them singletons. The data were obtained in a study of T cell repertoires in cytomegalovirus infection. Study-wide background: HLA-B-restricted CMV epitopes that are well studied were used alongside recently identified HLA-C-restricted ones.

The rearrangement joins TRBV7-2 to TRBJ1-2; 8 bases are shared with TRBD1. Sequences were derived from cultured CD8+ T cells from PBMCs, sampled from culture after CMV antigen stimulation. The receptor was derived from a human donor in good health (CMV status not recorded). Some clones in this sample may be carry-over from other donors' samples. CDR3 coding DNA: TGTGCCAGCAGCGGCAGACAGGGGAAGGACTATGGCTACACCTTC. Amino acids: CASSGRQGKDYGYTF.